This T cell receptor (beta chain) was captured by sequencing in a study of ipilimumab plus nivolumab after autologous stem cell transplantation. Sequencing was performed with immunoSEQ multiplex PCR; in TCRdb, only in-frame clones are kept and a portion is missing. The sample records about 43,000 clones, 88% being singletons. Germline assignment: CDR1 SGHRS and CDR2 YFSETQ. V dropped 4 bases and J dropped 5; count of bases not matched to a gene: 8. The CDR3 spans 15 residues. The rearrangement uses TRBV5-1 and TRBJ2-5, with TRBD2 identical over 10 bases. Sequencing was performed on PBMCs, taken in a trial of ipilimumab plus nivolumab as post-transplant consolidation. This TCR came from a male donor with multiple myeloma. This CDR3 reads CASSPPGSGGETQYF. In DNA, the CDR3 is TGCGCCAGCAGCCCTCCGGGTAGCGGGGGGGAGACCCAGTACTTC.